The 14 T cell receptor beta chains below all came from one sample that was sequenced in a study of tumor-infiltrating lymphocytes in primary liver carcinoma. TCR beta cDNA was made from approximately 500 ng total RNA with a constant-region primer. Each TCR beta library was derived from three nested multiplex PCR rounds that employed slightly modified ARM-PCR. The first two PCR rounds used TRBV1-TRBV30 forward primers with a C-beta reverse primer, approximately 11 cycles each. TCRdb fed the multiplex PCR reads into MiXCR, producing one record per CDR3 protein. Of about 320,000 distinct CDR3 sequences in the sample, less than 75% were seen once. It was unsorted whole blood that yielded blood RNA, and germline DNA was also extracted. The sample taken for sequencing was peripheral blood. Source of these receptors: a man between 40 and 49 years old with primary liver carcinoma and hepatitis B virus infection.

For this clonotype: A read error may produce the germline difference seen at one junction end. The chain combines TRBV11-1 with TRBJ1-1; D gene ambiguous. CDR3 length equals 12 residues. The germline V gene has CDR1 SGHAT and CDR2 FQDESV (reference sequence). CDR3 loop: CASNSSSGEAFF. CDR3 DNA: TGTGCTAGCAACTCGAGCAGCGGTGAAGCTTTCTTT.

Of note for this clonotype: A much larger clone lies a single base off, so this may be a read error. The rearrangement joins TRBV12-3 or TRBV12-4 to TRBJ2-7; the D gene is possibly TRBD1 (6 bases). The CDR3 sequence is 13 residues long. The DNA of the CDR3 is TGTGGCAGCAGCAATCTGCAGGGGTCCGAGCAGTACTTC. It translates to CGSSNLQGSEQYF.

The CDR3 DNA is TGTGCCAGCAGCCTCCAGGGGGCTCCCGGGGAGCTGTTTTTT. Protein: CASSLQGAPGELFF. V is TRBV7-9 and J is TRBJ2-2; 8 bases fit TRBD1. V was clipped by 5 bases and J by 6 bases; unmatched bases: 5. The CDR3 runs to 14 residues. Germline V lookup: CDR1 SEHNR, CDR2 FQNEAQ (reference sequence).

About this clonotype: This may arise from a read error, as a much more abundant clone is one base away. CDR3 protein: CACSFSSGTQYF. The CDR3, as DNA: TGTGCCTGCAGTTTTAGTTCGGGGACCCAGTACTTC. The V call is TRBV12-3 or TRBV12-4, the J call TRBJ2-7; D unclear. The assigned J gene may be wrong: the sequence end matches TRBJ2-5 better. This CDR3 comprises 12 residues.

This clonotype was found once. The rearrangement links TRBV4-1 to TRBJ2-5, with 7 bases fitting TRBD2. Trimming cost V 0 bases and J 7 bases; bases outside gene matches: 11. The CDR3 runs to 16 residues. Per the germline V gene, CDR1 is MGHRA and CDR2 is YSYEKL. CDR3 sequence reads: CASSQDTGGGGVTQYF. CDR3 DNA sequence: TGCGCCAGCAGCCAAGATACGGGGGGTGGGGGAGTGACCCAGTACTTC.

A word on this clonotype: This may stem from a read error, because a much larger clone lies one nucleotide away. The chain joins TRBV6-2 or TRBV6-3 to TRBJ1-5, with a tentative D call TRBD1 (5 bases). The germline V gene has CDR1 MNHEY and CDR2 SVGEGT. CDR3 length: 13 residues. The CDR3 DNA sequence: TGTACCAGCAGTTGGGACCATTATCAGCCCCAGCATTTT. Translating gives CTSSWDHYQPQHF.

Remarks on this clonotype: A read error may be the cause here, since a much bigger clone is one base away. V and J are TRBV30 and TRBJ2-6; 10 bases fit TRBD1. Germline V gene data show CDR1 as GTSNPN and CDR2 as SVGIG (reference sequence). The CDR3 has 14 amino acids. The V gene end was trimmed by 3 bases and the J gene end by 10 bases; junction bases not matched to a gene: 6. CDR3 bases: TGTGCCTGGAGCGCCAGGGGACAGGGGAACGTCCTGACTTTC. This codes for CAWSARGQGNVLTF.

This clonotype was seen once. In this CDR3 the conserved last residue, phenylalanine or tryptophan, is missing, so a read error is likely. The CDR3 bases are TGCGCCAGCACCTCATTCGGAGACAGCCAAGAGACCCAGTACATC. It yields the protein CASTSFGDSQETQYI. The V call is TRBV5-1, the J call TRBJ2-5, with D possibly being TRBD1 (5 bases). The CDR3 covers 15 residues. V shed 6 bases and J shed 1 base, with 16 bases lying between them. Germline values: CDR1 SGHRS, CDR2 YFSETQ.

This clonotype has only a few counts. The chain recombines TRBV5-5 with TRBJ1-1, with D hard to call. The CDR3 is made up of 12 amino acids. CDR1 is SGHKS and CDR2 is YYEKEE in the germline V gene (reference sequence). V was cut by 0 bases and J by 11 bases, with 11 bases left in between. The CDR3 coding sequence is TGTGCCAGCAGCTTGGACACCCCCCAGGCTTTCTTT. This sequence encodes CASSLDTPQAFF.

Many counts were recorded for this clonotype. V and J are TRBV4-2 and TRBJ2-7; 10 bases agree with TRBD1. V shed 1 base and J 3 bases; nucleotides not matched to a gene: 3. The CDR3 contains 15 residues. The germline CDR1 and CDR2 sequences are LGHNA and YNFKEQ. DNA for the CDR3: TGTGCCAGCAGCCAAGCGACAGGGGGCAACTACGAGCAGTACTTC. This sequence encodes CASSQATGGNYEQYF.

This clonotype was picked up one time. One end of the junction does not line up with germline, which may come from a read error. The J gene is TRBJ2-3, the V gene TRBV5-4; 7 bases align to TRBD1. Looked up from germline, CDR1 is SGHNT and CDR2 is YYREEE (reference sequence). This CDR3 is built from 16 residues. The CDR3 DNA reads TGTGCCAGCAGCTTCCAGGCGACAGGGACCACAGATATGCAGTATTTT. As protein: CASSFQATGTTDMQYF.

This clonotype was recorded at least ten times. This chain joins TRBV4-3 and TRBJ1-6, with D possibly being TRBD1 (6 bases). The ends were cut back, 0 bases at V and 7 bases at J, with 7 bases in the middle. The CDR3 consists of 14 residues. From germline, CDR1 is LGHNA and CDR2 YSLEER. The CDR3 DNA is TGCGCCAGCAGCCAAGATCAGGGGAATTCACCCCTCCACTTT. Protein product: CASSQDQGNSPLHF.

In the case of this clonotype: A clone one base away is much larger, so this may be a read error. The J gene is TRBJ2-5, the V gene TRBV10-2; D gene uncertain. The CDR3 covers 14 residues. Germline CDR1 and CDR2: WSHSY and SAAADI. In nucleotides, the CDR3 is TGCGCCAGCAATGAGTCTACTTACTATGGGACCCAGTACTTC. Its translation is CASNESTYYGTQYF.

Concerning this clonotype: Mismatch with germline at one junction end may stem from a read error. The CDR3 loop is CASSFQGVGTETSF. The DNA for the CDR3 is TGTGCCAGCAGCTTCCAGGGGGTTGGCACTGAAACTTCCTTT. J is TRBJ1-1 and V is TRBV11-2; 7 bases fit TRBD1. The V gene's germline CDR1 is SGHAT and CDR2 FQNNGV. This CDR3 comprises 14 residues.